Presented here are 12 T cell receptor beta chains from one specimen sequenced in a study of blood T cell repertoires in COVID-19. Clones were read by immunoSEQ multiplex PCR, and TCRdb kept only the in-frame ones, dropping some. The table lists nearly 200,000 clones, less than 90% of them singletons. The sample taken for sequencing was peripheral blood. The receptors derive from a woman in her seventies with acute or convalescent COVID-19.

CDR3 sequence (DNA): TGTGCCAGCAGCCTTCCACAGGGCTCGGACTATGGCTACACCTTC. Translating gives CASSLPQGSDYGYTF. The J gene is TRBJ1-2, the V gene TRBV6-2 or TRBV6-3; possible D gene TRBD1, 6 bases. Germline V gives CDR1 MNHEY, CDR2 SVGEGT. Between the trimmed V and J ends, which lost 6 bases and 3 bases, there was a span of 17 bases. This CDR3 is built from 15 residues.

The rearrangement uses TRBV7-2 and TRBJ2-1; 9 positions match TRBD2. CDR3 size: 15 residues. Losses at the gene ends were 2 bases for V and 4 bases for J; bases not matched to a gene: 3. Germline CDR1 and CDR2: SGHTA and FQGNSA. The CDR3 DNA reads TGTGCCAGCAGCTTAAGGCTAGCGGGGTACAATGAGCAGTTCTTC. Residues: CASSLRLAGYNEQFF.

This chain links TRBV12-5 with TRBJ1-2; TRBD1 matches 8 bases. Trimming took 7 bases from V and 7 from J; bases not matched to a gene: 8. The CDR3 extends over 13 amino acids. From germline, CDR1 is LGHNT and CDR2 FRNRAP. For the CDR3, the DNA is TGTGCTAGTGTCGTTTCAGGGGGCGGTGGCTACACCTTC. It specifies CASVVSGGGGYTF. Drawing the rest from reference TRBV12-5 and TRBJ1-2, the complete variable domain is DARVTQTPRHKVTEMGQEVTMRCQPILGHNTVFWYRQTMMQGLELLAYFRNRAPLDDSGMPKDRFSAEMPDATLATLKIQPSEPRDSAVYFCASVVSGGGGYTFGSGTRLTVV.

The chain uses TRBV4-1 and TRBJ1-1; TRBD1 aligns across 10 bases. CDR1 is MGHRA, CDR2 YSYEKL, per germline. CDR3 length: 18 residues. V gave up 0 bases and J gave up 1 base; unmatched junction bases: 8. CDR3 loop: CASSQDLRQGASNTEAFF. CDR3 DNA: TGCGCCAGCAGCCAAGACCTCCGACAGGGGGCATCGAACACTGAAGCTTTCTTT.

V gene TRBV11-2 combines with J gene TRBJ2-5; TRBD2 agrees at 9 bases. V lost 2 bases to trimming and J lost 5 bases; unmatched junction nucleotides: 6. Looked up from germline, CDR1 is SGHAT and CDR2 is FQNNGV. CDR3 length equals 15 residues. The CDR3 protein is CASSLRTSALETQYF. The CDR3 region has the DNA TGTGCCAGCAGCTTAAGGACTAGCGCTCTGGAGACCCAGTACTTC.

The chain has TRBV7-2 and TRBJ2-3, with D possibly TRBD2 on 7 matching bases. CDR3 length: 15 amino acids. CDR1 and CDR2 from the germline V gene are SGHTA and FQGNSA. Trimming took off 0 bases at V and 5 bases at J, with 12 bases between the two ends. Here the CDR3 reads CASSLAGGHVDTQYF. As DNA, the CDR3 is TGTGCCAGCAGCTTAGCGGGGGGGCATGTAGATACGCAGTATTTT.

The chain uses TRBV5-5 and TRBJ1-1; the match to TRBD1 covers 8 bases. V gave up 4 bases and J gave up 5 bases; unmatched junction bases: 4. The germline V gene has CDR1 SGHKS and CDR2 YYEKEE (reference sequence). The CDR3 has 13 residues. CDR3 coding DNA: TGTGCCAGCAGCCCGGACAGGGTGACTGAAGCTTTCTTT. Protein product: CASSPDRVTEAFF.

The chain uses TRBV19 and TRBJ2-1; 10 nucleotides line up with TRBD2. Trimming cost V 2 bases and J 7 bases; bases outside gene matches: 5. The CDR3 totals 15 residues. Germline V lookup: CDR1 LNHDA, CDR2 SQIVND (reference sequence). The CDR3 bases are TGTGCCAGTAGTATATTAATAGCGGGAGGTAATGAGCAGTTCTTC. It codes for CASSILIAGGNEQFF.

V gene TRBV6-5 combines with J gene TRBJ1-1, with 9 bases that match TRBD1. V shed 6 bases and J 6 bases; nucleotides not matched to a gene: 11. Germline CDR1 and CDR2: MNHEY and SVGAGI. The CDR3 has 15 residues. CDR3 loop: CASRPSGTGTSEAFF. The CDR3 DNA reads TGTGCCAGCAGACCCTCCGGGACAGGGACTTCTGAAGCTTTCTTT.

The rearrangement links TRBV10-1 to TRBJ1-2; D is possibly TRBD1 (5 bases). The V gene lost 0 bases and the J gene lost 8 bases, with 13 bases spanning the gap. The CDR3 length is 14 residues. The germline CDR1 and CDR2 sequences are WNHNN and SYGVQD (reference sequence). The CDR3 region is CASSESGTSGGYTF. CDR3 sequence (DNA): TGCGCCAGCAGTGAGTCCGGGACTTCGGGCGGCTACACCTTC.

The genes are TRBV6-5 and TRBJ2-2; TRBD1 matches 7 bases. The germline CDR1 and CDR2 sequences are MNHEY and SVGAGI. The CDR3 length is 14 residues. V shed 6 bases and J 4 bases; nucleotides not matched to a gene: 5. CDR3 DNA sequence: TGTGCCAGCAGAAAACAGGGGAGCACCGGGGAGCTGTTTTTT. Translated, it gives CASRKQGSTGELFF.

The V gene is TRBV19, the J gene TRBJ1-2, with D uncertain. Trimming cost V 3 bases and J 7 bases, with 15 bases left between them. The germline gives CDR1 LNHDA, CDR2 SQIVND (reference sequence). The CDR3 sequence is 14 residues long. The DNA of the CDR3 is TGTGCCAGTAGTATCATCGACGGACGGGGTGGCTACACCTTC. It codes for CASSIIDGRGGYTF.